The 26 T cell receptor beta chains given below trace back to one sample, sequenced in a study of monozygotic twins with inflammatory bowel disease. TCRdb re-analyzed the 5' RACE reads; it lists each CDR3 protein once, without DNA. This table lists approximately 300,000 distinct CDR3 sequences. Sequencing input: blood. The receptors derive from a human donor with ulcerative colitis or Crohn's disease, or a healthy co-twin of an affected twin (not recorded which).

J is TRBJ2-7 and V is TRBV28; the D call of TRBD1 rests on TCRdb alone, since no DNA is present to check it. Germline values: CDR1 MDHEN, CDR2 SYDVKM. The CDR3 is 16 residues long. CDR3 sequence: CASSSMGRWDRGEQYF.

The chain employs TRBV5-6 and TRBJ2-7; the D gene TCRdb calls, TRBD1, cannot be checked with no DNA. The CDR3 runs 15 residues. Per the germline V gene, CDR1 is SGHDT and CDR2 is YYEEEE. CDR3 protein: CASSLVTGGPYEQYF.

V and J are TRBV5-6 and TRBJ1-2; TCRdb selects TRBD1, and the lack of DNA leaves this call unchecked. Germline CDR1 is SGHDT and CDR2 is YYEEEE. This CDR3 contains 15 residues. CDR3 in amino acids: CASSPDSLGSYGYTF.

The J gene is TRBJ1-6, the V gene TRBV7-2. The CDR3 extends over 12 amino acids. Germline lookup yields CDR1 SGHTA and CDR2 FQGNSA. The CDR3 loop reads CASRQANSPLHF.

The J gene is TRBJ2-3, the V gene TRBV6-2 or TRBV6-3; without DNA, the TCRdb call of TRBD1 cannot be checked. The CDR3 totals 12 residues. Germline V CDR1 and CDR2: MNHEY, SVGEGT. This chain's CDR3 is CASSRVTDTQYF.

V gene TRBV6-1 combines with J gene TRBJ2-7; absent DNA, TCRdb's TRBD2 call cannot be checked. CDR1 and CDR2 from the germline V gene are MNHNS and SASEGT. The CDR3 extends over 14 amino acids. CDR3 region: CASRSGRVSYEQYF.

The chain combines TRBV7-7 with TRBJ2-1; with no DNA, the TCRdb D assignment of TRBD2 cannot be verified. This CDR3 has 14 amino acids. CDR1 is SSHAT and CDR2 is FNYEAQ in the germline V gene (reference sequence). This CDR3 reads CASSLGLAPSEQFF.

The chain employs TRBV5-1 and TRBJ1-1; the D gene TCRdb calls, TRBD1, cannot be checked with no DNA. CDR1 and CDR2 from the germline V gene are SGHRS and YFSETQ. The CDR3 sequence is 12 residues long. CDR3 sequence reads: CASSLTGTQAFF.

The chain combines TRBV12-3 or TRBV12-4 with TRBJ1-5; TCRdb gives TRBD1 as the D gene, but with no DNA this cannot be confirmed. This CDR3 comprises 13 residues. CDR3 residues: CASTRQGIQPQHF.

The J gene is TRBJ1-2, the V gene TRBV5-1. The CDR3 is 14 amino acids. The germline V gene has CDR1 SGHRS and CDR2 YFSETQ. The CDR3 here is CASSLELRGYGYTF.

The J gene is TRBJ2-2, the V gene TRBV7-3; TCRdb calls TRBD2, which cannot be checked without DNA. The length of the CDR3 is 15 residues. Germline V lookup: CDR1 SGHTA, CDR2 FQGTGA. The CDR3: CASSRGMSNTGELFF.

CDR3 region: CASSQPGGHYQPQHF. The chain combines TRBV19 with TRBJ1-5; the TRBD1 assignment by TCRdb is unverifiable without DNA. Germline V CDR1 and CDR2: LNHDA, SQIVND (reference sequence). The CDR3 is 15 residues long. Combining the CDR3 with reference TRBV19 and TRBJ1-5 gives the whole variable domain DGGITQSPKYLFRKEGQNVTLSCEQNLNHDAMYWYRQDPGQGLRLIYYSQIVNDFQKGDIAEGYSVSREKKESFPLTVTSAQKNPTAFYLCASSQPGGHYQPQHFGDGTRLSIL.

This chain uses TRBV24-1 with TRBJ2-2. The CDR3 spans 15 residues. Germline V lookup: CDR1 KGHDR, CDR2 SFDVKD. The CDR3: CATSDLVSNTGELFF.

V usage is TRBV6-6 and J usage is TRBJ1-2; with no DNA, the TCRdb D assignment of TRBD1 cannot be verified. The germline V gene has CDR1 MNHNY and CDR2 SVGAGI (reference sequence). This CDR3 region has 14 residues. This chain's CDR3 is CASRGAAANYGYTF.

The chain carries TRBV20-1 and TRBJ2-7. The CDR3 length is 13 residues. Germline CDR1 DFQATT, CDR2 SNEGSKA (reference sequence). This CDR3 reads CSARKTDTYEQYF.

The rearrangement uses TRBV29-1 and TRBJ2-2; the D call from TCRdb, TRBD2, cannot be confirmed without DNA. The CDR3 runs 13 residues. Germline CDR1 reads SQVTM; CDR2 reads ANQGSEA. CDR3 sequence reads: CSVGERPPGELFF.

The CDR3 sequence: CASSLGGWGTNDQFF. V gene TRBV7-2 combines with J gene TRBJ2-1; with no DNA, the TCRdb D assignment of TRBD2 cannot be verified. Germline CDR1 reads SGHTA; CDR2 reads FQGNSA. The CDR3 has 15 residues.

The chain joins TRBV18 to TRBJ2-7; TCRdb names TRBD1, which stays unverified in the absence of DNA. The CDR3 length is 14 residues. The germline V gene encodes CDR1 KGHSH and CDR2 LQKENI. CDR3 amino acids: CASSWPGQDYEQYF.

CDR3 loop: CATDPAADHFTDTQYF. J is TRBJ2-3 and V is TRBV7-8; the D gene TCRdb calls, TRBD1, cannot be checked with no DNA. The CDR3 consists of 16 residues. Germline V gene data show CDR1 as SGHVS and CDR2 as FQNEAQ.

The chain joins TRBV5-1 to TRBJ2-1; as DNA is missing, the TRBD1 call by TCRdb cannot be tested. CDR3 length equals 14 residues. Germline V gene lookup returns CDR1 SGHRS and CDR2 YFSETQ. The CDR3 is CASSPDARGNEQFF.

CDR3 sequence: CSAARFSGSQVEQFF. The J gene is TRBJ2-1, the V gene TRBV29-1; TCRdb names TRBD2, which stays unverified in the absence of DNA. The V gene's germline CDR1 is SQVTM and CDR2 ANQGSEA. CDR3 length equals 15 residues.

This chain joins TRBV20-1 and TRBJ2-7. CDR1 and CDR2 from the germline V gene are DFQATT and SNEGSKA (reference sequence). This CDR3 contains 12 residues. CDR3 sequence: CSIGRASYEQYF.

V is TRBV9 and J is TRBJ2-1. The germline V gene encodes CDR1 SGDLS and CDR2 YYNGEE. The CDR3 spans 15 residues. CDR3 residues: CASSVGGGPYNEQFF.

The chain combines TRBV27 with TRBJ1-5; the D gene TCRdb calls, TRBD1, cannot be checked with no DNA. This CDR3 contains 14 residues. Germline V gene lookup returns CDR1 MNHEY and CDR2 SMNVEV (reference sequence). CDR3 residues: CASSFGVGAQPQHF.

This chain uses TRBV7-2 with TRBJ2-1; absent DNA, TCRdb's TRBD1 call cannot be checked. The CDR3 contains 14 residues. Germline V gene lookup returns CDR1 SGHTA and CDR2 FQGNSA. The CDR3 here is CASRDTDGYNEQFF. Combining the CDR3 with reference TRBV7-2 and TRBJ2-1 gives the whole variable domain GAGVSQSPSNKVTEKGKDVELRCDPISGHTALYWYRQSLGQGLEFLIYFQGNSAPDKSGLPSDRFSAERTGGSVSTLTIQRTQQEDSAVYLCASRDTDGYNEQFFGPGTRLTVL.

The V call is TRBV21-1, the J call TRBJ2-5; TCRdb calls TRBD1, which cannot be checked without DNA. TRBV21-1 is shown as a pseudogene. This CDR3 spans 14 amino acids. The chain's CDR3 is CASSKGETGETQYF.